This T cell receptor (beta chain) comes out of a study of memory CD4+ T cells and cytomegalovirus serostatus. V dropped 8 bases and J dropped 8; count of bases not matched to a gene: 7. The CDR3 covers 13 residues. From germline, CDR1 is SEHNR and CDR2 FQNEAQ (reference sequence). Single viable CD3+CD4+CD8-CD45RO+ cells were sorted as the memory CD4+ T cells. Produced via immunoSEQ multiplex PCR; TCRdb's table is partial and in-frame only. This table has 45,000 to 60,000 clones, around four fifths appearing once. Sequencing used memory CD4+ T cells from blood. The J gene is TRBJ2-2, the V gene TRBV7-9, with TRBD2 identical over 8 bases. This sequence originates from an adult in good health and CMV-seropositive. In nucleotides, the CDR3 is TGTGCCAGCGGCGAGGCGGGAGGTGGGGAGCTGTTTTTT. Translated: CASGEAGGGELFF.